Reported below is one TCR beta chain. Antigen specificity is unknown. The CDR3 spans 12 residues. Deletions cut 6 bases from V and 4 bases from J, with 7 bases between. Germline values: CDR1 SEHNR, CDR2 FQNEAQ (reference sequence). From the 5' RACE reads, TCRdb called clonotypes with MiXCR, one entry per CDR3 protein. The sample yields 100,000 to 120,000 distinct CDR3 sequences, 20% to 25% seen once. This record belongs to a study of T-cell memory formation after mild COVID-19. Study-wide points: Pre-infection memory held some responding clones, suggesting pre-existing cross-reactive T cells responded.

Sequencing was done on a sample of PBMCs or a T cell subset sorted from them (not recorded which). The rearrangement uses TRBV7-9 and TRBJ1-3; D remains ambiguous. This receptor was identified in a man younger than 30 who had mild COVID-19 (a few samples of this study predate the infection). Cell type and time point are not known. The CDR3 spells CASRLGGNTIYF. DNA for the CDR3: TGTGCCAGCAGACTCGGGGGAAACACCATATATTTT.